This T cell receptor beta chain was profiled in a study of blood T cells in healthy people across ages. This clonotype was detected ten times or more. Using a J-beta primer mix together with a sample-barcoded 5' primer, a second PCR was run for roughly 7 to 12 cycles. TCRdb redid the calling of the 5' RACE reads with MiXCR, one entry per CDR3 protein. The table has roughly 550,000 distinct CDR3 sequences, about 25% seen once. The CDR3 length is 11 residues. Germline-derived CDR1 and CDR2 are SGHTA and FQGNSA. With 9 bases removed from V and 4 bases from J, the gap between germline ends came to 7 bases. The same sample was also used in a study of T cells of mothers and their children.

The sequencing sample was made of blood. The rearrangement uses TRBV7-2 and TRBJ2-1, with D unclear. This sequence was found in a boy between 10 and 17 years old in good health. The CDR3 sequence is CASESYNEQFF. The CDR3 DNA follows: TGTGCCAGTGAGAGTTACAATGAGCAGTTCTTC.